This T cell receptor beta chain was documented in a study of shared clonotypes between healthy human individuals. This CDR3 region has 13 residues. Trimming pared 3 bases from V and 5 bases from J, leaving 11 bases between. Germline V gives CDR1 SGHDT, CDR2 YYEEEE. Clones were sequenced by immunoSEQ multiplex PCR, and TCRdb holds only the in-frame ones, with some missing. The table has some 2 million clones, 95% seen once. The clonotype was recovered from a man younger than 35 in good health. The chain couples TRBV5-6 to TRBJ2-5; D unclear. Specimen: naive CD4+ T cells sorted from blood. Specified subset: CD45RA+ positively selected. CDR3 amino acids: CASSSTVSETQYF. In DNA form, the CDR3 reads TGTGCCAGCAGCTCAACAGTATCCGAGACCCAGTACTTC.